These T cell receptor beta chains were read from a single sample in a study of T cell responses to AZD1222 COVID-19 vaccine. Sequenced by immunoSEQ multiplex PCR; TCRdb stores in-frame clones only, minus some. The sample lists roughly 150,000 clones; around 88% were seen once. The source was peripheral blood, collected on day 0 of MenACWY control vaccination. These receptors all stem from an adult in good health. Each CDR3 is given with its conserved first and last residue. D genes are given only for firm matches. Expanded clones are given a class, and other clones once, few, many or no size at all.

V gene	clone size	D gene	J gene	CDR3 protein	CDR3 DNA
TRBV7-9	NA	NA	TRBJ1-2	CASSVGGIYTF	TGTGCCAGCAGCGTGGGAGGGATCTACACCTTC
TRBV6-5	NA	NA	TRBJ1-2	CASREENDGYTF	TGTGCCAGCAGGGAGGAAAACGATGGCTACACCTTC
TRBV18	NA	NA	TRBJ1-5	CASSPATSDQPQHF	TGTGCCAGCTCACCAGCGACATCGGACCAGCCCCAGCATTTT
TRBV4-1	few	TRBD2	TRBJ2-6	CASSPFGGGPSGANVLTF	TGCGCCAGCAGCCCTTTCGGCGGGGGGCCCTCTGGGGCCAACGTCCTGACTTTC
TRBV21-1	once	NA	TRBJ2-4	CASVPDSTGEVEWYF	TGTGCCAGCGTCCCGGACAGTACGGGAGAAGTAGAATGGTACTTC
TRBV7-8	NA	TRBD2	TRBJ2-7	CASSLPTRLAGGNEQYF	TGTGCCAGCAGCTTACCCACTAGACTAGCGGGAGGGAACGAGCAGTACTTC
TRBV19	NA	NA	TRBJ2-3	CASSIGKKDTQYF	TGTGCCAGTAGTATAGGCAAGAAAGATACGCAGTATTTT
TRBV9	NA	NA	TRBJ2-1	CASSDGSSSYNEQFF	TGTGCCAGCAGCGACGGGTCGAGCTCCTACAATGAGCAGTTCTTC
TRBV4-2	NA	NA	TRBJ2-1	CASSQVGEYNEQFF	TGTGCCAGCAGCCAAGTTGGCGAGTACAATGAGCAGTTCTTC
TRBV7-8	NA	NA	TRBJ2-4	CASSKGRVGLAKNIQYF	TGTGCCAGCAGCAAAGGACGGGTGGGACTAGCCAAAAACATTCAGTACTTC
TRBV9	NA	NA	TRBJ2-3	CASSAWRDTDTQYF	TGTGCCAGCAGCGCCTGGAGGGACACAGATACGCAGTATTTT
TRBV6-1	NA	NA	TRBJ1-2	CASSDGSYTF	TGTGCCAGCAGTGACGGAAGCTACACCTTC
TRBV6-5	NA	TRBD1	TRBJ2-7	CASSYIRSGQGYEQYF	TGTGCCAGCAGTTATATCCGATCCGGACAGGGCTACGAGCAGTACTTC
TRBV2	NA	TRBD1	TRBJ2-7	CASREAPGQPYEQYF	TGTGCCAGCAGGGAGGCCCCGGGACAGCCTTACGAGCAGTACTTC
TRBV28	NA	NA	TRBJ1-6	CAGRQAVSVESPLHF	TGTGCCGGACGACAGGCCGTTTCTGTCGAATCACCCCTCCACTTT
TRBV9	once	NA	TRBJ1-1	CASSPRSDGRAFF	TGTGCCAGCAGCCCCCGATCCGACGGCAGAGCTTTCTTT
TRBV11-3	NA	NA	TRBJ1-1	CASSLDRGYTEAFF	TGTGCCAGCAGCTTAGATCGGGGGTACACTGAAGCTTTCTTT
TRBV27	NA	NA	TRBJ2-5	CASSIGETQYF	TGTGCCAGCAGCATCGGGGAGACCCAGTACTTC
TRBV28	NA	NA	TRBJ1-4	CASSLGGVGVEKLFF	TGTGCCAGCAGTTTAGGGGGGGTCGGAGTTGAAAAACTGTTTTTT
TRBV9	few	NA	TRBJ1-4	CASSGDSVRAKLFF	TGTGCCAGCAGCGGCGACTCCGTAAGGGCGAAACTGTTTTTT
TRBV28	NA	NA	TRBJ2-7	CASSSYPPEQYF	TGTGCCAGCAGTTCGTACCCCCCCGAGCAGTACTTC
TRBV30	NA	NA	TRBJ1-3	CAHHRSGNTIYF	TGTGCCCATCACCGCTCTGGAAACACCATATATTTT
TRBV7-2	NA	NA	TRBJ1-2	CASSLNVQGDVYTF	TGTGCCAGCAGCTTGAATGTGCAGGGAGATGTCTACACCTTC
TRBV19	NA	NA	TRBJ1-6	CASSIGLNSPLHF	TGTGCCAGTAGTATAGGGTTGAATTCACCCCTCCACTTT
TRBV7-3	NA	NA	TRBJ2-3	CASSAGPPTLLSTDTQYF	TGTGCCAGCAGCGCGGGACCACCGACCTTACTTAGCACAGATACGCAGTATTTT
TRBV2	NA	NA	TRBJ1-5	CASRGEGQPQHF	TGTGCCAGCAGGGGGGAGGGGCAGCCCCAGCATTTT
TRBV3-1/TRBV3-2	once	TRBD2	TRBJ2-2	CASSQYLAGGGTGELFF	TGTGCCAGCAGCCAATATTTGGCGGGAGGAGGCACCGGGGAGCTGTTTTTT
TRBV4-1	NA	TRBD1	TRBJ1-5	CASSPGQGRQPQHF	TGCGCCAGCAGCCCCGGACAGGGGAGGCAGCCCCAGCATTTT
TRBV7-7	NA	TRBD1	TRBJ2-3	CASSHGQGGGTDTQYF	TGTGCTAGCAGCCACGGACAGGGGGGGGGCACAGATACGCAGTATTTT
TRBV25-1	NA	NA	TRBJ2-2	CASSEPTGRSSFTGELFF	TGTGCCAGCAGTGAACCCACAGGGAGATCGTCCTTCACCGGGGAGCTGTTTTTT
TRBV5-1	NA	NA	TRBJ2-5	CASSPGIHQETQYF	TGCGCCAGCAGCCCCGGGATCCACCAAGAGACCCAGTACTTC
TRBV4-3	NA	NA	TRBJ1-4	CASSQGQAPTNEKLFF	TGCGCCAGCAGCCAAGGACAGGCGCCAACTAATGAAAAACTGTTTTTT
TRBV11-3	NA	NA	TRBJ2-5	CASSRAQVRETQYF	TGTGCCAGCAGCCGGGCCCAAGTTCGAGAGACCCAGTACTTC
TRBV30	few	NA	TRBJ1-3	CAWSVRGSGERNTIYF	TGTGCCTGGAGTGTACGAGGAAGTGGGGAACGAAACACCATATATTTT
TRBV5-1	NA	NA	TRBJ2-6	CASSQTGHGANVLTF	TGCGCCAGCAGCCAGACCGGACACGGGGCCAACGTCCTGACTTTC
TRBV19	NA	TRBD2	TRBJ2-3	CASSIVPRGSRDTQYF	TGTGCCAGTAGTATAGTGCCGCGGGGGAGCAGGGATACGCAGTATTTT
TRBV11-2	NA	NA	TRBJ1-2	CASSFARDGYTF	TGTGCCAGCAGTTTCGCCAGGGATGGCTACACCTTC
TRBV11-2	NA	TRBD2	TRBJ2-1	CASSPSGSRYNEQFF	TGTGCCAGCAGCCCTAGCGGGAGCCGTTACAATGAGCAGTTCTTC
TRBV9	NA	TRBD1	TRBJ1-6	CASSAGQGGNSPLHF	TGTGCCAGCAGCGCGGGACAGGGAGGTAATTCACCCCTCCACTTT
TRBV7-6	NA	NA	TRBJ2-2	CASSPLANNAGTNTGELFF	TGTGCCAGCAGCCCCCTAGCGAATAATGCGGGTACGAACACCGGGGAGCTGTTTTTT
TRBV24-1	NA	TRBD1	TRBJ2-1	CATSDYQTGKPSNEQFF	TGTGCCACCAGTGATTATCAGACAGGGAAGCCGTCGAATGAGCAGTTCTTC
TRBV7-9	NA	NA	TRBJ1-1	CASTQAMNTEAFF	TGTGCCAGCACCCAGGCCATGAACACTGAAGCTTTCTTT
TRBV9	few	TRBD1	TRBJ1-1	CASSAPDRGRTEAFF	TGTGCCAGCAGCGCCCCGGACAGGGGAAGGACTGAAGCTTTCTTT
TRBV18	NA	NA	TRBJ1-2	CASSPSNYGYTF	TGTGCCAGCTCACCGTCAAACTATGGCTACACCTTC
TRBV7-9	NA	TRBD1	TRBJ1-2	CASSPGTGGDNYGYTF	TGTGCCAGCAGCCCAGGGACAGGGGGGGATAACTATGGCTACACCTTC
TRBV7-9	NA	NA	TRBJ1-1	CASSLGNGGSTEAFF	TGTGCCAGCAGCTTAGGTAACGGGGGGAGCACTGAAGCTTTCTTT
TRBV4-2	NA	NA	TRBJ2-1	CASSQDGVGALNEQFF	TGTGCCAGCAGCCAAGATGGGGTGGGGGCACTCAATGAGCAGTTCTTC
TRBV11-2	once	TRBD1	TRBJ1-6	CASSLATGDLHF	TGTGCCAGCAGCTTGGCGACAGGGGACCTCCACTTT
TRBV29-1	NA	TRBD1	TRBJ1-1	CSGGQTLNTEAFF	TGCAGCGGGGGACAGACCCTGAACACTGAAGCTTTCTTT
TRBV7-2	NA	TRBD1	TRBJ2-4	CASSLGVSDRDKNIQYF	TGTGCCAGCAGCTTAGGTGTTTCGGACAGGGACAAAAACATTCAGTACTTC
TRBV11-3	once	NA	TRBJ2-1	CASTGVNEQFF	TGTGCCAGCACCGGGGTCAATGAGCAGTTCTTC
TRBV30	NA	NA	TRBJ1-1	CAWSTTEAFF	TGTGCCTGGAGTACCACTGAAGCTTTCTTT
TRBV9	NA	TRBD1	TRBJ1-3	CASSPRDRNLGGNTIYF	TGTGCCAGCAGCCCCCGGGACAGGAATTTAGGGGGAAACACCATATATTTT
TRBV6-1	NA	NA	TRBJ2-1	CASSERGHNEQFF	TGTGCCAGCAGTGAAAGGGGCCACAATGAGCAGTTCTTC
TRBV9	NA	NA	TRBJ2-7	CASSVAGIDSYEQYF	TGTGCCAGCAGCGTAGCGGGAATTGACTCCTACGAGCAGTACTTC